The rows below give T cell receptor beta chains drawn from one sample of a study of cytomegalovirus exposure and HLA in healthy donors. Sequencing used immunoSEQ multiplex PCR; TCRdb keeps in-frame clones, though not all of them. This sample has about 160,000 clones, with approximately 79% found just once. Input material: PBMCs. These receptors were taken from a man aged 45-65 years in good health and CMV-seropositive. CDR3s include the opening cysteine and the closing phenylalanine or tryptophan.

J gene | V gene | CDR3 protein
TRBJ2-2 | TRBV11-1 | CASSTGLALGELFF
TRBJ2-7 | TRBV19 | CASTKRDGYEQYF
TRBJ2-1 | TRBV29-1 | CSVTPRVGRDEQFF
TRBJ2-3 | TRBV7-2 | CASSFMGGSRADTQYF
TRBJ2-5 | TRBV29-1 | CSVRLGETQYF
TRBJ2-1 | TRBV5-4 | CASTTGGLAGGSNEQFF
TRBJ1-1 | TRBV6-1 | CASRDHPQGGGAFF
TRBJ2-7 | TRBV5-1 | CASSLASVYEQYF
TRBJ2-3 | TRBV12-5 | CASGLDPAATDTQYF
TRBJ1-2 | TRBV7-9 | CASSSATGNYGYTF
TRBJ2-3 | TRBV6-5 | CASRRTGLGTDTQYF
TRBJ2-2 | TRBV7-9 | CASSPRRTNTGELFF
TRBJ2-6 | TRBV11-3 | CASSLEDWEGANVLTF
TRBJ2-4 | TRBV6-5 | CASSRQNIQYF
TRBJ2-5 | TRBV2 | CASSWGLAGEETQYF
TRBJ2-7 | TRBV5-1 | CASSFGTSGTEQYF
TRBJ2-3 | TRBV11-2 | CASSSNRGYTDTQYF
TRBJ2-1 | TRBV9 | CASSPADNEQFF
TRBJ2-3 | TRBV6-4 | CASSDGQGADTQYF
TRBJ1-2 | TRBV7-9 | CASSSQASRYGYTF
TRBJ2-1 | TRBV19 | CASSLAGGGQFF
TRBJ1-1 | TRBV12-2 | CASRLEDRNTEAFF
TRBJ1-1 | TRBV18 | CASSPATTFTEAFF
TRBJ2-5 | TRBV7-8 | CASSIRPRGGETQYF
TRBJ1-2 | TRBV7-9 | CASSLARDTNYGYTF
TRBJ1-6 | TRBV7-8 | CASSPTKYGSPLHF
TRBJ2-5 | TRBV5-1 | CASSLAGGQETQYF
TRBJ2-2 | TRBV19 | CASTQIGTVRTGELFF
TRBJ2-1 | TRBV5-6 | CASSALQGWSYNEQFF